This T cell receptor beta chain was recorded in a study of post-analysis software for immune sequencing data. General study results and limits: With TRBV5-6, TRBV5-1 and TRBV20-1 included, five TRBV segments were more frequent in patients than in controls. Relative to controls, patients with multiple sclerosis showed significantly lower normalized Chao1 diversity.

This clonotype was counted at least ten times. Its antigen is unidentified. The germline gives CDR1 KGHDR, CDR2 SFDVKD. With V trimmed by 4 bases and J by 2 bases, 4 bases remained unmatched. CDR3 length equals 15 residues. Prepared TCR beta cDNA libraries contained unique molecular identifiers. In TCRdb, the PCR reads were re-called with MiXCR into one record per CDR3 protein. In the table there are just over 250,000 distinct CDR3 sequences, around 34% of which are singletons. This TCR came from a girl aged 5-17 years with multiple sclerosis. The source material was blood. The J gene is TRBJ2-5, the V gene TRBV24-1; 9 positions match TRBD1. The CDR3, as DNA: TGTGCCACCAGTGACGGGACAGGGAATCAAGAGACCCAGTACTTC. Translation gives CATSDGTGNQETQYF.